Following are 24 T cell receptor beta chains from one sample sequenced in a study of OX40 agonist ivuxolimab in advanced cancers. Repertoires were generated with immunoSEQ multiplex PCR, while TCRdb's copy carries only in-frame clones and drops some. Among approximately 68,000 clones listed, roughly four fifths were seen once. The specimen comprised CD4+ or CD8+ T cells sorted from blood, sampled in a trial of the OX40 agonist ivuxolimab. These receptors originate from an adult with an advanced solid tumor such as melanoma, head and neck, liver or kidney cancer.

The chain has TRBV9 and TRBJ2-1, with 7 bases that match TRBD1. CDR1 and CDR2 (germline): SGDLS, YYNGEE. The CDR3 length is 13 residues. V was clipped by 2 bases and J by 10 bases; unmatched bases: 6. CDR3 coding DNA: TGTGCCAGCAGCGTCCGAGGGGGCTGGGAGCAGTTCTTC. Amino acids: CASSVRGGWEQFF.

The chain has TRBV18 and TRBJ2-1; 12 bases match TRBD1. Unmatched junction bases numbered 5, after V lost 4 bases and J lost 10 bases. The CDR3 contains 14 residues. CDR1 and CDR2 from the germline V gene are KGHSH and LQKENI. The CDR3 DNA reads as TGTGCCAGCTCACGGGACAGGGGGCTTTACGAGCAGTTCTTC. This codes for CASSRDRGLYEQFF.

This chain connects TRBV28 to TRBJ2-2; D unclear. CDR3 length: 13 residues. Trimming stripped 5 bases from V and 7 bases from J, with 11 bases between. Looked up from germline, CDR1 is MDHEN and CDR2 is SYDVKM. Written as DNA, the CDR3 is TGTGCCAGCAGTCGGAGCATCGGCGGGGAGCTGTTTTTT. Protein product: CASSRSIGGELFF.

The chain couples TRBV6-1 to TRBJ2-7; 8 positions agree with TRBD2. Germline-derived CDR1 and CDR2 are MNHNS and SASEGT. After removal of 2 bases from V and 4 bases from J, the junction contained 7 bases not matched to a gene. This CDR3 comprises 15 residues. CDR3 sequence: CASSEWGLVTYEQYV. In nucleotides, the CDR3 is TGTGCCAGCAGTGAATGGGGACTAGTTACGTACGAGCAGTACGTC.

The CDR3: CASSITADTQYF. The CDR3 DNA reads TGTGCCAGTAGTATAACGGCAGATACGCAGTATTTT. The rearrangement uses TRBV19 and TRBJ2-3; D unclear. The V end was cut by 2 bases, the J end by 4 bases, with 4 bases between. Germline V gene data show CDR1 as LNHDA and CDR2 as SQIVND (reference sequence). The CDR3 contains 12 residues.

In its sample, this clone was seen a few times. The chain employs TRBV6-1 and TRBJ1-2; no reliable D call. From germline, CDR1 is MNHNS and CDR2 SASEGT. The CDR3 sequence is 12 residues long. With 7 bases removed from V and 4 bases from J, the gap between germline ends came to 10 bases. The CDR3 DNA sequence: TGTGCCAGCACGTTCACGGGCTATGGCTACACCTTC. Its protein product is CASTFTGYGYTF.

V gene TRBV19 combines with J gene TRBJ2-6; D unclear. The CDR3 has 13 residues. V was clipped by 3 bases and J by 2 bases, with 2 bases between them. The germline CDR1 and CDR2 sequences are LNHDA and SQIVND (reference sequence). CDR3 in amino acids: CASSIAGANVLTF. In nucleotides, the CDR3 is TGTGCCAGTAGTATTGCTGGGGCCAACGTCCTGACTTTC.

The sample holds a few counts of this clone. The gene calls are TRBV7-9 and TRBJ1-1; TRBD1 might be the D (5 bases). The V end lost 4 bases, the J end lost 1 base, and 10 bases lay between the germline ends. Germline V gives CDR1 SEHNR, CDR2 FQNEAQ (reference sequence). The CDR3 totals 14 residues. In nucleotides, the CDR3 is TGTGCCAGCAGCTCTGACAGCACGAACACTGAAGCTTTCTTT. Residues: CASSSDSTNTEAFF.

V usage is TRBV28 and J usage is TRBJ1-2, with 7 bases lining up with TRBD1. The CDR3 consists of 14 residues. CDR1 is MDHEN, CDR2 SYDVKM, per germline. Germline trimming cut 7 bases from V and 3 bases from J; bases unmatched to any gene: 8. CDR3 sequence reads: CASTLAGQHYGYTF. The CDR3, as DNA: TGTGCCAGCACCCTAGCGGGACAGCACTATGGCTACACCTTC.

The chain has TRBV6-6 and TRBJ1-5; a weak D match, TRBD1 (6 bases). Germline CDR1 reads MNHNY; CDR2 reads SVGAGI (reference sequence). The CDR3 sequence is 14 residues long. The germline V and J ends were trimmed by 2 bases and 6 bases, with 11 bases remaining between them. CDR3 DNA: TGTGCCAGCAGTTACGGGGGGGCAGGTCAGCCCCAGCATTTT. It yields the protein CASSYGGAGQPQHF.

The chain joins TRBV7-2 to TRBJ2-7; D remains unclear. Deletions cut 3 bases from V and 0 bases from J, with 9 bases between. There are 14 residues in the CDR3. Germline assignment: CDR1 SGHTA and CDR2 FQGNSA. In nucleotides, the CDR3 is TGTGCCAGCAGCTTTAAGCCCAGCTCCTACGAGCAGTACTTC. This gives the protein CASSFKPSSYEQYF.

V usage is TRBV29-1 and J usage is TRBJ1-1, with 7 bases fitting TRBD1. This CDR3 is 13 amino acids long. Germline-derived CDR1 and CDR2 are SQVTM and ANQGSEA. Germline trimming cut 3 bases from V and 5 bases from J; bases unmatched to any gene: 6. CDR3 nucleotides: TGCAGCGTTGACAGGGGGAGAGGAACTGAAGCTTTCTTT. Residues: CSVDRGRGTEAFF.

The V gene is TRBV9, the J gene TRBJ1-3, with 7 bases identical to TRBD1. V gave up 1 base and J gave up 2 bases; unmatched junction bases: 6. In germline, CDR1 is SGDLS, CDR2 YYNGEE. This CDR3 region has 16 residues. In nucleotides, the CDR3 is TGTGCCAGCAGCGTAACCTGGGGACAGACTGGAAACACCATATATTTT. This gives the protein CASSVTWGQTGNTIYF.

The chain carries TRBV7-9 and TRBJ2-7; 10 nucleotides agree with TRBD1. Per germline, CDR1 SEHNR and CDR2 FQNEAQ (reference sequence). This CDR3 comprises 18 residues. V trimming: 5 bases; J trimming: 0 bases; junction bases outside the gene matches: 13. DNA of the CDR3: TGTGCCAGCAGCGCCCGGGACAGGGGAATAGAGGGCTCCTACGAGCAGTACTTC. Its protein product is CASSARDRGIEGSYEQYF.

The chain uses TRBV6-6 and TRBJ1-4, with TRBD1 matching 7 bases. There are 15 residues in the CDR3. Unmatched junction bases numbered 7, after V lost 6 bases and J lost 3 bases. From germline, CDR1 is MNHNY and CDR2 SVGAGI (reference sequence). CDR3 nucleotide sequence: TGTGCCAGCAGCCCCCCCGGGACAGCTAATGAAAAACTGTTTTTT. Its translation is CASSPPGTANEKLFF.

The J gene is TRBJ2-3, the V gene TRBV13; 7 nucleotides line up with TRBD2. CDR3 size: 14 residues. Looked up from germline, CDR1 is PRHDT and CDR2 is FYEKMQ (reference sequence). Unmatched junction bases numbered 5, after V lost 2 bases and J lost 6 bases. DNA for the CDR3: TGTGCCAGCAGCTTAAAAAGGGAGGGGGATACGCAGTATTTT. This gives the protein CASSLKREGDTQYF.

The gene calls are TRBV7-9 and TRBJ1-2, with 7 bases identical to TRBD1. Germline CDR1 SEHNR, CDR2 FQNEAQ (reference sequence). Trimming at V came to 3 bases and at J to 6 bases, leaving 7 bases not matched to a gene. The CDR3 has 14 amino acids. The CDR3, as DNA: TGTGCCAGCAGCTTGGGGCGAGACAGGGATGGCTACACCTTC. It yields the protein CASSLGRDRDGYTF.

This clone turned up a few times. The chain employs TRBV5-1 and TRBJ2-3; D may be TRBD1 (5 bases). Germline lookup yields CDR1 SGHRS and CDR2 YFSETQ. There are 14 residues in the CDR3. V shed 0 bases and J shed 1 base, with 6 bases lying between them. The CDR3 DNA is TGCGCCAGCAGCTTGGAAGGGGGCACAGATACGCAGTATTTT. Translated, it gives CASSLEGGTDTQYF.

This clone was observed a handful of times. The chain couples TRBV9 to TRBJ1-2; 11 bases are shared with TRBD1. This CDR3 region has 14 residues. Germline values: CDR1 SGDLS, CDR2 YYNGEE. Unmatched junction bases numbered 0, after V lost 3 bases and J lost 2 bases. The CDR3 loop is CASSGTGGNYGYTF. The CDR3 coding sequence is TGTGCCAGCAGCGGGACAGGGGGCAACTATGGCTACACCTTC.

J is TRBJ2-7 and V is TRBV7-9; unclear D gene. The germline V gene has CDR1 SEHNR and CDR2 FQNEAQ (reference sequence). The CDR3 is 12 residues long. The germline V and J ends were trimmed by 3 bases and 3 bases, with 6 bases remaining between them. The CDR3 is CASSFVDYEQYF. CDR3 DNA sequence: TGTGCCAGCAGCTTCGTGGACTACGAGCAGTACTTC.

The rearrangement links TRBV11-1 to TRBJ2-3; D possibly corresponds to TRBD2 (6 bases). Germline V gives CDR1 SGHAT, CDR2 FQDESV (reference sequence). The CDR3 contains 17 residues. Trimming took 6 bases from V and 1 from J, leaving 20 bases between them. The CDR3 bases are TGTGCCAGCAGGCCTAGGTGGAGGGTGGATGGCACAGATACGCAGTATTTT. Translation: CASRPRWRVDGTDTQYF.

This clone was found once. The chain is built from TRBV11-2 and TRBJ2-7, with 10 bases matching TRBD1. V was pared by 3 bases and J by 3 bases, with 5 bases of the junction left unmatched. From germline, CDR1 is SGHAT and CDR2 FQNNGV. CDR3 length: 15 residues. The CDR3 sequence is CASSFLTGGIYEQYF. The CDR3 DNA sequence: TGTGCCAGCAGCTTTTTGACAGGGGGCATCTACGAGCAGTACTTC.

The chain carries TRBV6-7 and TRBJ1-1; D remains unclear. TRBV6-7 carries the ORF label, with uncertain function. CDR3 size: 16 residues. The V end lost 5 bases, the J end lost 2 bases, and 18 bases lay between the germline ends. The CDR3 sequence is CASSQNPTELNTEAFF. The CDR3 coding sequence is TGTGCCAGCAGTCAGAACCCGACGGAACTAAACACTGAAGCTTTCTTT.

This chain links TRBV7-9 with TRBJ2-1; D is unresolved. Looked up from germline, CDR1 is SEHNR and CDR2 is FQNEAQ (reference sequence). V dropped 1 base and J dropped 0 bases, with 7 bases sitting between them. The CDR3 is 15 residues long. This CDR3 is CASSLDGSSYNEQFF. CDR3 nucleotides: TGTGCCAGCAGCTTAGACGGGTCCTCCTACAATGAGCAGTTCTTC.